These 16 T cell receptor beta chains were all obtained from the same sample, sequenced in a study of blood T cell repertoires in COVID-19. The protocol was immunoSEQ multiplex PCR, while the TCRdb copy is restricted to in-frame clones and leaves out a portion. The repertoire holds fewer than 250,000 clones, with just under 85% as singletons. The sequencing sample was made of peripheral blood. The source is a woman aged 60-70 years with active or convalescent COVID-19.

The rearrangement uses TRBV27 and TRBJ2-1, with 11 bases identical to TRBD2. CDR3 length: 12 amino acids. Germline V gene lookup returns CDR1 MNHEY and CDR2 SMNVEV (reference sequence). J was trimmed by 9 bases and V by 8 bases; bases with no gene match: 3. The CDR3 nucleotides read TGTGCCAGCGGGACTAGCGGACCTGAGCAGTTCTTC. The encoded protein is CASGTSGPEQFF.

This CDR3 reads CASSPAGSGNEQFF. The CDR3 bases are TGTGCCAGCTCACCCGCCGGTAGCGGCAATGAGCAGTTCTTC. The chain couples TRBV18 to TRBJ2-1, with a tentative D call TRBD2 (6 bases). The V end was cut by 3 bases, the J end by 6 bases, with 12 bases between. Germline-derived CDR1 and CDR2 are KGHSH and LQKENI. This CDR3 has 14 residues. The full variable domain, rest sourced from reference TRBV18 and TRBJ2-1, is NAGVMQNPRHLVRRRGQEARLRCSPMKGHSHVYWYRQLPEEGLKFMVYLQKENIIDESGMPKERFSAEFPKEGPSILRIQQVVRGDSAAYFCASSPAGSGNEQFFGPGTRLTVL.

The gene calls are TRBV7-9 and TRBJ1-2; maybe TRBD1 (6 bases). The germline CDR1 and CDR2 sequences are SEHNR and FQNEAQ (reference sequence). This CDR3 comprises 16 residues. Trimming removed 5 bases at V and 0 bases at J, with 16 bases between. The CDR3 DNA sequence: TGTGCCAGCAGCCCAACCCGGGGGGCGCCTAACTATGGCTACACCTTC. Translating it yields CASSPTRGAPNYGYTF. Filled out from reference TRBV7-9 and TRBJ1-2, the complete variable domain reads DTGVSQNPRHKITKRGQNVTFRCDPISEHNRLYWYRQTLGQGPEFLTYFQNEAQLEKSRLLSDRFSAERPKGSFSTLEIQRTEQGDSAMYLCASSPTRGAPNYGYTFGSGTRLTVV.

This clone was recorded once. Here the CDR3 reads CASSLIRDSEAFF. The CDR3 nucleotides read TGTGCCAGCAGTTTAATACGGGACAGCGAAGCTTTCTTT. The chain recombines TRBV12-3 or TRBV12-4 with TRBJ1-1; 7 bases line up with TRBD1. The ends lost 2 bases at V and 8 bases at J; junction bases unmatched: 5. There are 13 residues in the CDR3.

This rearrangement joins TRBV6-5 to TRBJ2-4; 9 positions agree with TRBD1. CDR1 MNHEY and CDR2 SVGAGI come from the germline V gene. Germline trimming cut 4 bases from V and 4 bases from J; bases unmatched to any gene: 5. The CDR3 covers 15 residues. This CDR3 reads CASSSAGTGKNIQYF. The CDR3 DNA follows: TGTGCCAGCAGTTCAGCCGGGACAGGGAAAAACATTCAGTACTTC.

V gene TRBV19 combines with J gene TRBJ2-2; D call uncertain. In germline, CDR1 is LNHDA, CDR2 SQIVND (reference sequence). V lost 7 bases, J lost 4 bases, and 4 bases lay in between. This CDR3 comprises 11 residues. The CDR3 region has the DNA TGTGCCAGTAAGAGCACCGGGGAGCTGTTTTTT. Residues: CASKSTGELFF.

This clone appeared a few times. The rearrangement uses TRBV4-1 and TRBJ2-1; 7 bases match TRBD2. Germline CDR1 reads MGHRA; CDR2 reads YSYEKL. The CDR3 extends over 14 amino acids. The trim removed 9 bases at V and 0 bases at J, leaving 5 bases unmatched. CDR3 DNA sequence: TGCGCCAGTATGGGACTACCCTCCTACAATGAGCAGTTCTTC. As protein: CASMGLPSYNEQFF.

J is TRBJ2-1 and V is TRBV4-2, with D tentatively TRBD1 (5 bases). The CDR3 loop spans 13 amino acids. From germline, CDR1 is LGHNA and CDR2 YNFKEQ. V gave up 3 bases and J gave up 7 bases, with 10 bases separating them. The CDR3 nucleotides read TGTGCCAGCAGCCAGGACCAGGGAAATGAGCAGTTCTTC. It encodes CASSQDQGNEQFF.

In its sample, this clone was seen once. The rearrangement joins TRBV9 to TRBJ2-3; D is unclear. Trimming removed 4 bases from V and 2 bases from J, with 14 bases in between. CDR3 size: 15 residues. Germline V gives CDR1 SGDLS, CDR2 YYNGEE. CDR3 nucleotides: TGTGCCAGCAGCTCCCGGGTCGATGTCACAGATACGCAGTATTTT. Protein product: CASSSRVDVTDTQYF.

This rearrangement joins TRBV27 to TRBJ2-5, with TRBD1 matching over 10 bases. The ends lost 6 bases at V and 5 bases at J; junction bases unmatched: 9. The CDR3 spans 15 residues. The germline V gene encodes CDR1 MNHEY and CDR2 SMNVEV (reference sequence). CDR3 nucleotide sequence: TGTGCCAGCAGGGACGACAGGGGGCATCAGGAGACCCAGTACTTC. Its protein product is CASRDDRGHQETQYF.

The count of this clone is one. The CDR3 bases are TGCGCCAGCCGGCCACAGGGGTTACTCGATCTTCCTCTTTCTGGAAACACCATATATTTT. Translated: CASRPQGLLDLPLSGNTIYF. J is TRBJ1-3 and V is TRBV23-1, with 7 bases lining up with TRBD1. TRBV23-1 is noted as an ORF with a role that remains uncertain. The CDR3 sequence is 20 residues long. V dropped 8 bases and J dropped 1; count of bases not matched to a gene: 23.

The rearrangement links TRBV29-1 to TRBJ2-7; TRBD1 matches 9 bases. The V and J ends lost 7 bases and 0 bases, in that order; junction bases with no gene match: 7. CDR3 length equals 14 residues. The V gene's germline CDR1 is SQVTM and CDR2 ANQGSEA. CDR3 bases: TGCAGCGGGGGGGACAGGGTGAGCTCCTACGAGCAGTACGTC. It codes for CSGGDRVSSYEQYV.

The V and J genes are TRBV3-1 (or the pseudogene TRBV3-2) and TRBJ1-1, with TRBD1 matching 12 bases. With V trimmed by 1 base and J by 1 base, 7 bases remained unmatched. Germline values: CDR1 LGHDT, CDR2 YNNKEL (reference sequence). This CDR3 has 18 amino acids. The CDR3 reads CASSQGVGQGAGNTEAFF. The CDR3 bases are TGTGCCAGCAGCCAAGGAGTGGGACAGGGGGCGGGGAACACTGAAGCTTTCTTT.

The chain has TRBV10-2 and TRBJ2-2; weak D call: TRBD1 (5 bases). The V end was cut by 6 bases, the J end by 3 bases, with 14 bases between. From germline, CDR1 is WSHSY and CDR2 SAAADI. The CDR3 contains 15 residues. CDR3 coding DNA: TGCGCCAGCAGACCAACAGGCGCCGACACCGGGGAGCTGTTTTTT. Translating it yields CASRPTGADTGELFF.

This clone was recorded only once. The CDR3 DNA follows: TGTGCCAGCAGCCCTAGCGGGAGCGTGTTAAACATTCAGTACTTC. Protein product: CASSPSGSVLNIQYF. The rearrangement links TRBV9 to TRBJ2-4; TRBD2 matches 10 bases. V was pared by 4 bases and J by 6 bases, with 7 bases of the junction left unmatched. The length of the CDR3 is 15 residues. Germline CDR1 SGDLS, CDR2 YYNGEE.

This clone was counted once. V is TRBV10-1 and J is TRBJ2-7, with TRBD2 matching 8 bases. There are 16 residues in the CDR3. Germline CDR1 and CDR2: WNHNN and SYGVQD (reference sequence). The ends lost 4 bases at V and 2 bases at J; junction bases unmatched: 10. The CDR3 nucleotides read TGCGCCAGCAGTGCCCGGGGGGGGCGCGTTCCCTACGAGCAGTACGTC. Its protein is CASSARGGRVPYEQYV.